Given below is one T cell receptor beta chain in context. Clones were sequenced by immunoSEQ multiplex PCR, and TCRdb holds only the in-frame ones, with some missing. The sample holds approximately 17,000 clones, about two thirds seen once. Trimming removed 2 bases at V and 2 bases at J, with 8 bases between. CDR3 length: 13 residues. Germline assignment: CDR1 GTSNPN and CDR2 SVGIG (reference sequence). The data are from a study of OX40 agonist ivuxolimab in advanced cancers. The sequence was obtained from an adult with an advanced solid tumor such as melanoma, head and neck, liver or kidney cancer. V usage is TRBV30 and J usage is TRBJ2-3; D may correspond to TRBD1 or TRBD2 (5 bases each). This specimen was CD4+ or CD8+ T cells sorted from blood, taken in a trial of the OX40 agonist ivuxolimab. CDR3 nucleotides: TGTGCCTGGAGTAGGGGACCCACAGATACGCAGTATTTT. Its protein product is CAWSRGPTDTQYF.